What follows are 5 T cell receptor beta chains derived from one specimen sequenced in a study of OX40 agonist ivuxolimab in advanced cancers. The data were produced by immunoSEQ multiplex PCR, yet TCRdb's version contains in-frame clones alone and is incomplete. The sample has 27,000 or so clones, approximately 84% seen once; the top ten hold 20% to 25%. Sequencing was performed on CD4+ or CD8+ T cells sorted from blood, taken in a trial of the OX40 agonist ivuxolimab. The source of these receptors is an adult with an advanced solid tumor such as melanoma, head and neck, liver or kidney cancer.

J is TRBJ1-1 and V is TRBV28, with D unclear. The CDR3 covers 11 residues. Looked up from germline, CDR1 is MDHEN and CDR2 is SYDVKM. With 2 bases removed from V and 8 bases from J, the gap between germline ends came to 6 bases. CDR3 residues: CASSLGPEAFF. In DNA, the CDR3 is TGTGCCAGCAGTTTAGGTCCAGAAGCTTTCTTT.

The rearrangement joins TRBV7-9 to TRBJ1-2; no firm D call. This CDR3 region has 13 residues. V lost 5 bases and J 3 bases, leaving 10 bases between the germline ends. Germline CDR1 SEHNR, CDR2 FQNEAQ (reference sequence). This CDR3 reads CASSLGIHYGYTF. The CDR3 nucleotides read TGTGCCAGCAGCCTCGGGATCCACTATGGCTACACCTTC.

The chain combines TRBV5-4 with TRBJ2-1, with 8 bases that match TRBD2. The CDR3 spans 15 residues. CDR1 is SGHNT and CDR2 is YYREEE in the germline V gene (reference sequence). Trimming took 0 bases from V and 5 from J; bases not matched to a gene: 4. The CDR3 nucleotides read TGTGCCAGCAGCTTGGCCAGCGGGAGCGACAATGAGCAGTTCTTC. It is translated as CASSLASGSDNEQFF.

The chain recombines TRBV5-6 with TRBJ2-3; the D call may be TRBD1 or TRBD2 (5 bases each). This CDR3 region has 14 residues. The germline V gene encodes CDR1 SGHDT and CDR2 YYEEEE. Trimming left V 0 bases short and J 6 bases short, with 11 bases between. DNA of the CDR3: TGTGCCAGCAGCTTGGGGGACGAATTTGATACGCAGTATTTT. Its translation: CASSLGDEFDTQYF.

The chain joins TRBV28 to TRBJ2-7; TRBD1 agrees at 9 bases. Germline loops: CDR1 MDHEN, CDR2 SYDVKM. Unmatched junction bases numbered 6, after V lost 5 bases and J lost 1 base. The CDR3 extends over 15 amino acids. The CDR3 here is CASSNRQGGSYEQYF. CDR3 DNA: TGTGCCAGCAGTAACAGACAGGGGGGGTCCTACGAGCAGTACTTC.